This T cell receptor beta chain originates from a study of blood T cell repertoires in COVID-19. The wider study: Acute and convalescent COVID-19 samples came from the United States, Italy and Spain.

Trimming cost V 4 bases and J 0 bases; bases outside gene matches: 6. CDR1 KGHSH and CDR2 LQKENI come from the germline V gene. The CDR3 spans 16 residues. Measured with immunoSEQ multiplex PCR; TCRdb has only the in-frame clones, and not every one. The sample includes about 210,000 clones, under 90% of them seen just once. The clonotype was recovered from a woman aged 80 or older with COVID-19, enrolled during active disease. This sequence joins TRBV18 and TRBJ2-3; 8 nucleotides match TRBD1. Sample: peripheral blood. CDR3 coding DNA: TGTGCCAGCTCACTCCAGACAGGGGTTAGCACAGATACGCAGTATTTT. Translation gives CASSLQTGVSTDTQYF.